The 9 T cell receptor beta chains presented below share a single source sample, sequenced in a study of Ad26.COV2.S vaccination and SARS-CoV-2 variants. Method: immunoSEQ multiplex PCR; TCRdb's copy keeps in-frame clones and lacks some. The sample includes fewer than 500,000 clones, roughly 90% of them seen just once. Specified treatment: around 19 received Ad26.COV2.S at low or high dose, single or two shots; about 5 received placebo; per-sample allocation not given. The investigators took samples on day 63 after the first vaccine or placebo injection. Sequencing was performed on peripheral blood, taken in a trial of Ad26.COV2.S vaccine versus placebo. These receptors were collected from a person between 18 and 60 years old who received the Ad26.COV2.S COVID-19 vaccine or a placebo.

This clone was seen a single time. J is TRBJ2-3 and V is TRBV5-6; TRBD2 agrees at 7 bases. CDR1 is SGHDT, CDR2 YYEEEE, per germline. J lost 1 base, V lost 1 base, and 6 bases had no gene match. This CDR3 spans 16 amino acids. DNA of the CDR3: TGTGCCAGCAGCTTGTATGGCGGGAGAGGCACAGATACGCAGTATTTT. This encodes CASSLYGGRGTDTQYF.

The rearrangement uses TRBV15 and TRBJ1-1; TRBD1 matches 9 bases. The CDR3 length is 17 residues. With 5 bases clipped from V and 4 bases from J, the junction kept 14 bases outside the gene matches. From germline, CDR1 is LNHNV and CDR2 YYDKDF (reference sequence). The CDR3 region is CATSVPGQGGRGTEAFF. The CDR3 bases are TGTGCCACCAGCGTTCCGGGACAGGGTGGAAGGGGCACTGAAGCTTTCTTT.

V and J are TRBV5-1 and TRBJ2-7, with 11 nucleotides matching TRBD1. The germline CDR1 and CDR2 sequences are SGHRS and YFSETQ. The junction had 4 bases not matched to a gene; V was cut back by 3 bases and J by 2 bases. The CDR3 sequence is 15 residues long. Written as DNA, the CDR3 is TGCGCCAGCAGCTCCGGGACAGGGGGGACCTACGAGCAGTACTTC. Its protein product is CASSSGTGGTYEQYF.

J is TRBJ1-1 and V is TRBV28; D is possibly TRBD1 (6 bases). Trimming stripped 7 bases from V and 3 bases from J, with 12 bases between. Germline lookup yields CDR1 MDHEN and CDR2 SYDVKM. This CDR3 contains 13 residues. Here the CDR3 DNA reads TGTGCCAGCAATCAGGGGACCGACACTGAAGCTTTCTTT. Protein product: CASNQGTDTEAFF.

The gene calls are TRBV28 and TRBJ1-3; no clear D gene. There are 9 residues in the CDR3. V was trimmed by 7 bases and J by 11 bases, leaving 6 bases between them. Germline V gives CDR1 MDHEN, CDR2 SYDVKM. CDR3 nucleotides: TGTGCCAGCACGGGTCCCATATATTTT. This gives the protein CASTGPIYF.

The chain couples TRBV3-1 (or the pseudogene TRBV3-2) to TRBJ2-2, with D maybe TRBD2 (6 bases). The CDR3 is made up of 13 amino acids. Deletions cut 3 bases from V and 5 bases from J, with 7 bases between. Germline V lookup: CDR1 LGHDT, CDR2 YNNKEL (reference sequence). CDR3 loop: CASSQEGTGELFF. The CDR3, as DNA: TGTGCCAGCAGCCAGGAGGGTACCGGGGAGCTGTTTTTT.

The chain recombines TRBV28 with TRBJ1-4, with unresolved D. Germline-derived CDR1 and CDR2 are MDHEN and SYDVKM. V was clipped by 1 base and J by 6 bases, with 9 bases between them. This CDR3 is 14 amino acids long. CDR3 sequence reads: CASSLSAVHEKLFF. CDR3 nucleotide sequence: TGTGCCAGCAGTTTATCGGCGGTCCATGAAAAACTGTTTTTT.

This clone has just a few counts. The chain joins TRBV30 to TRBJ1-5; D call uncertain. Germline V gene lookup returns CDR1 GTSNPN and CDR2 SVGIG (reference sequence). V was clipped by 1 base and J by 7 bases, with 11 bases between them. CDR3 length: 13 residues. The CDR3 DNA reads TGTGCCTGGAGTGGGCCCGGGTTGCAGCCCCAGCATTTT. Its translation is CAWSGPGLQPQHF. Full variable domain (rest looked up from reference TRBV30 and TRBJ1-5): SQTIHQWPATLVQPVGSPLSLECTVEGTSNPNLYWYRQAAGRGLQLLFYSVGIGQISSEVPQNLSASRPQDRQFILSSKKLLLSDSGFYLCAWSGPGLQPQHFGDGTRLSIL.

The chain recombines TRBV7-9 with TRBJ2-5, with 12 bases aligning to TRBD2. V gave up 8 bases and J gave up 5 bases; unmatched junction bases: 6. Germline V gives CDR1 SEHNR, CDR2 FQNEAQ (reference sequence). The CDR3 extends over 14 amino acids. CDR3 sequence reads: CASATSGSWETQYF. The CDR3 coding sequence is TGTGCCAGCGCGACTAGCGGGAGTTGGGAGACCCAGTACTTC. The full variable domain, in which reference TRBV7-9 and TRBJ2-5 provide the parts outside the CDR3, is DTGVSQNPRHKITKRGQNVTFRCDPISEHNRLYWYRQTLGQGPEFLTYFQNEAQLEKSRLLSDRFSAERPKGSFSTLEIQRTEQGDSAMYLCASATSGSWETQYFGPGTRLLVL.